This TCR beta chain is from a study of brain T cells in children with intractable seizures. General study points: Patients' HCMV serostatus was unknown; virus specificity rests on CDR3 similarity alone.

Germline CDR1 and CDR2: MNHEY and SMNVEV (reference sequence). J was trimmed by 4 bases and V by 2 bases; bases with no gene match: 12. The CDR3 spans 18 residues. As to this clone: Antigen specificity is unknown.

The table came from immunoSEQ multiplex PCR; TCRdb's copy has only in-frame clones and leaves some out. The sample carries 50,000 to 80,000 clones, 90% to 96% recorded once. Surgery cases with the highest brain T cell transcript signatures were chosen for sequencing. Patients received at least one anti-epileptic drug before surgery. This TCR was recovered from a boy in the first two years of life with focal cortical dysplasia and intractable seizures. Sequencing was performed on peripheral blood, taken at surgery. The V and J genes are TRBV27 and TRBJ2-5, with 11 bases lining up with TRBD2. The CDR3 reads CASSLVLAGGPFLETQYF. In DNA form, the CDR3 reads TGTGCCAGCAGTTTAGTATTAGCGGGAGGGCCTTTTTTAGAGACCCAGTACTTC.